These 27 T cell receptor beta chains came from one sample sequenced in a study of CD8+ T cells in alopecia areata. Extraction and reverse transcription of RNA yielded cDNA as the sequencing template. Assay: immunoSEQ multiplex PCR; the TCRdb copy retains only in-frame clones and omits some. Of 95,000 to 120,000 clones detected, approximately 61% appear once; the ten largest clones hold 20% to 30%. Source material: NKG2D-low CD8+ T cells sorted from blood. These receptors originate from a human donor with alopecia areata.

The chain combines TRBV11-1 with TRBJ2-7, with 11 positions matching TRBD2. The ends lost 5 bases at V and 2 bases at J; junction bases unmatched: 5. The CDR3 is 15 amino acids. Germline loops: CDR1 SGHAT, CDR2 FQDESV (reference sequence). As DNA, the CDR3 is TGTGCCAGCAGCAAGCGGACTAGCGGGCCCTACGAGCAGTACTTC. Translated, it gives CASSKRTSGPYEQYF. The entire variable domain, with the rest obtained from reference TRBV11-1 and TRBJ2-7, is as follows: EAEVAQSPRYKITEKSQAVAFWCDPISGHATLYWYRQILGQGPELLVQFQDESVVDDSQLPKDRFSAERLKGVDSTLKIQPAELGDSAMYLCASSKRTSGPYEQYFGPGTRLTVT.

The chain uses TRBV7-8 and TRBJ1-1; no definite D call. Germline V gene sequence: CDR1 SGHVS, CDR2 FQNEAQ. V lost 2 bases and J lost 6, with 16 bases in between. CDR3 length: 15 amino acids. The CDR3 sequence is CASSLYGRGVAEAFF. The CDR3 DNA is TGTGCCAGCAGCTTATACGGGCGGGGTGTCGCTGAAGCTTTCTTT.

This clone was recorded a few times. The CDR3 DNA sequence: TGTGCCAGCAGCGACCTGGCGGTTTCCTACGAGCAGTACTTC. Protein product: CASSDLAVSYEQYF. This chain uses TRBV7-9 with TRBJ2-7; D remains unclear. The CDR3 contains 14 residues. Germline lookup yields CDR1 SEHNR and CDR2 FQNEAQ (reference sequence). V was pared by 5 bases and J by 1 base, with 12 bases between.

In this sample, this clone turned up a few times. The rearrangement links TRBV29-1 to TRBJ1-2; tentative D call: TRBD1 (5 bases). V dropped 2 bases and J dropped 6 bases, with 19 bases sitting between them. Germline values: CDR1 SQVTM, CDR2 ANQGSEA. The CDR3 runs to 15 residues. The CDR3 protein is CSVEWGVSFGDGYTF. The CDR3, as DNA: TGCAGCGTTGAATGGGGGGTGTCGTTCGGGGATGGCTACACCTTC.

In the case of this clone: This sample includes further DNA sequences coding for the same CDR3. The V gene is TRBV5-6, the J gene TRBJ2-7, with a tentative D call TRBD2 (5 bases). The CDR3 contains 13 residues. The germline gives CDR1 SGHDT, CDR2 YYEEEE. Between the trimmed V and J ends, which lost 2 bases and 3 bases, there was a span of 9 bases. The CDR3 sequence is CASSFGGSYEQYF. DNA for the CDR3: TGTGCCAGCAGCTTCGGTGGGAGCTACGAGCAGTACTTC.

This clone was seen just once. Written as DNA, the CDR3 is TGTGCCAGCAGCTTATTGTCGGGCGGCCTCCATGAGCAGTTCTTC. As protein: CASSLLSGGLHEQFF. The chain combines TRBV7-9 with TRBJ2-1; D gene uncertain. Germline-derived CDR1 and CDR2 are SEHNR and FQNEAQ (reference sequence). Trimming shortened V by 2 bases and J by 8 bases, and 16 bases separated the two germline ends. This CDR3 has 15 residues.

The chain uses TRBV27 and TRBJ1-3; 11 nucleotides agree with TRBD1. CDR1 is MNHEY, CDR2 SMNVEV, per germline (reference sequence). V dropped 2 bases and J dropped 2; count of bases not matched to a gene: 2. CDR3 length: 16 amino acids. In DNA, the CDR3 is TGTGCCAGCAGTTTAAGGACAGGGGGCGCTGGAAACACCATATATTTT. It encodes CASSLRTGGAGNTIYF.

CDR3 nucleotide sequence: TGTGCCAGCTACCCCGGGCTCGGGAACCCGAATGAGCAGTTCTTC. Its protein is CASYPGLGNPNEQFF. V gene TRBV28 combines with J gene TRBJ2-1; D perhaps matches TRBD2 (5 bases). The CDR3 has 15 amino acids. Germline CDR1 MDHEN, CDR2 SYDVKM. V was pared by 8 bases and J by 7 bases, with 21 bases between.

V is TRBV15 and J is TRBJ2-7; perhaps TRBD2 as D (5 bases). Trimming took off 0 bases at V and 5 bases at J, with 17 bases between the two ends. Germline V gene data show CDR1 as LNHNV and CDR2 as YYDKDF (reference sequence). This CDR3 has 16 residues. The CDR3 protein is CATSRDAITSSDEQYF. CDR3 DNA sequence: TGTGCCACCAGCAGAGATGCCATAACTAGTTCCGACGAGCAGTACTTC.

The chain recombines TRBV27 with TRBJ2-3; D is perhaps TRBD1 or TRBD2 (6 bases each). V gave up 0 bases and J gave up 1 base, with 17 bases separating them. CDR3 length: 18 amino acids. Looked up from germline, CDR1 is MNHEY and CDR2 is SMNVEV (reference sequence). In nucleotides, the CDR3 is TGTGCCAGCAGTTTATCGACAGGAGGGGGAGGACGCACAGATACGCAGTATTTT. Translating gives CASSLSTGGGGRTDTQYF.

In its sample, this clone was seen a few times. CDR3 nucleotide sequence: TGCGCCAGCAGCCAAGGGGCGGTGGGGGCCAAAAACATTCAGTACTTC. As protein: CASSQGAVGAKNIQYF. The V call is TRBV4-1, the J call TRBJ2-4; D is undetermined. The germline V and J ends were trimmed by 1 base and 1 base, with 11 bases remaining between them. CDR1 is MGHRA, CDR2 YSYEKL, per germline. This CDR3 is 16 amino acids long.

V and J are TRBV6-1 and TRBJ2-1, with 8 bases fitting TRBD2. Germline V gene data show CDR1 as MNHNS and CDR2 as SASEGT. V dropped 7 bases and J dropped 5; count of bases not matched to a gene: 4. The CDR3 is made up of 13 amino acids. In DNA form, the CDR3 reads TGTGCCAGCACCTTACTAGCGGACAATGAGCAGTTCTTC. Translation: CASTLLADNEQFF.

The rearrangement links TRBV11-3 to TRBJ2-3; 7 positions match TRBD2. The CDR3 sequence is 15 residues long. The germline gives CDR1 SGHNT, CDR2 YENEEA. With 8 bases clipped from V and 1 base from J, the junction kept 9 bases outside the gene matches. CDR3 bases: TGTGCCAGCTCCGGCGGGAGTCGGGGCACAGATACGCAGTATTTT. Encoded protein: CASSGGSRGTDTQYF.

This chain joins TRBV27 and TRBJ2-7; no reliable D call. Per germline, CDR1 MNHEY and CDR2 SMNVEV (reference sequence). Between the trimmed V and J ends, which lost 0 bases and 3 bases, there was a span of 15 bases. This CDR3 has 16 amino acids. CDR3 in amino acids: CASSLSVPAPFYEQYF. Here the CDR3 DNA reads TGTGCCAGCAGTTTATCGGTCCCCGCCCCATTCTACGAGCAGTACTTC.

The chain employs TRBV11-2 and TRBJ2-2; the D gene is possibly TRBD2 (5 bases). This CDR3 is 13 amino acids long. Germline V CDR1 and CDR2: SGHAT, FQNNGV. The V gene lost 4 bases and the J gene lost 6 bases, with 9 bases spanning the gap. The CDR3 loop reads CASSSAGAGELFF. The CDR3 nucleotides read TGTGCCAGCAGCTCGGCCGGGGCCGGGGAGCTGTTTTTT.

This sequence joins TRBV27 and TRBJ2-7, with TRBD2 as a possible D gene (6 bases). Germline V lookup: CDR1 MNHEY, CDR2 SMNVEV (reference sequence). The CDR3 is 13 amino acids. The V end lost 8 bases, the J end lost 3 bases, and 14 bases lay between the germline ends. The CDR3 sequence: CASRLLRGYEQYF. The CDR3 coding sequence is TGTGCCAGCCGACTTCTGCGGGGCTACGAGCAGTACTTC.

J is TRBJ1-1 and V is TRBV28; D is possibly TRBD1 (5 bases). Trimming removed 7 bases from V and 3 bases from J, with 12 bases in between. The CDR3 length is 13 residues. Germline V gives CDR1 MDHEN, CDR2 SYDVKM. In nucleotides, the CDR3 is TGTGCCAGCATGATATGGGGGGACACTGAAGCTTTCTTT. As protein: CASMIWGDTEAFF. Drawing the rest from reference TRBV28 and TRBJ1-1, the complete variable domain is DVKVTQSSRYLVKRTGEKVFLECVQDMDHENMFWYRQDPGLGLRLIYFSYDVKMKEKGDIPEGYSVSREKKERFSLILESASTNQTSMYLCASMIWGDTEAFFGQGTRLTVV.

This chain joins TRBV4-1 and TRBJ2-5; D is unclear. The V and J ends lost 3 bases and 4 bases respectively, with 9 bases between them. This CDR3 is built from 13 residues. The germline gives CDR1 MGHRA, CDR2 YSYEKL. For the CDR3, the DNA is TGCGCCAGCAGCCACCCCGGCGGAGAGACCCAGTACTTC. The encoded protein is CASSHPGGETQYF.

The chain's CDR3 is CASSEVDGGAYNEQFF. The CDR3 DNA reads TGTGCCAGCAGTGAGGTTGACGGGGGGGCCTACAATGAGCAGTTCTTC. The genes are TRBV6-1 and TRBJ2-1, with 8 bases identical to TRBD2. J gave up 2 bases and V 3 bases, and 6 bases lay outside the gene matches. In germline, CDR1 is MNHNS, CDR2 SASEGT. The CDR3 length is 16 residues.

The chain carries TRBV4-1 and TRBJ2-1, with no clear D. Germline V gene lookup returns CDR1 MGHRA and CDR2 YSYEKL. The V gene lost 0 bases and the J gene lost 4 bases, with 13 bases spanning the gap. The CDR3 consists of 16 residues. CDR3 in amino acids: CASSQEELDPYNEQFF. CDR3 DNA: TGCGCCAGCAGCCAAGAGGAGTTGGACCCGTACAATGAGCAGTTCTTC.

Comment on this clone: The sample holds other DNA sequences that translate to the same CDR3. The genes are TRBV27 and TRBJ2-1; no definite D call. Per germline, CDR1 MNHEY and CDR2 SMNVEV (reference sequence). This CDR3 spans 11 amino acids. V lost 3 bases, J lost 6 bases, and 3 bases lay in between. CDR3 in DNA: TGTGCCAGCAGTTTGGGCAATGAGCAGTTCTTC. Protein product: CASSLGNEQFF.

The genes are TRBV7-9 and TRBJ2-5; the D call may be TRBD1 or TRBD2 (5 bases each). The V gene's germline CDR1 is SEHNR and CDR2 FQNEAQ (reference sequence). The CDR3 has 12 amino acids. V shed 6 bases and J shed 2 bases, with 7 bases lying between them. CDR3 sequence (DNA): TGTGCCAGCAGGGGGGATCAAGAGACCCAGTACTTC. Amino acids: CASRGDQETQYF.

This clone has a handful of counts. V usage is TRBV28 and J usage is TRBJ2-3, with D possibly matching TRBD2 (6 bases). The CDR3 is 16 amino acids. Trimming removed 1 base at V and 0 bases at J, with 11 bases between. Germline assignment: CDR1 MDHEN and CDR2 SYDVKM. Here the CDR3 reads CASSLSGSGSTDTQYF. The CDR3 DNA sequence: TGTGCCAGCAGTTTATCCGGTAGCGGAAGCACAGATACGCAGTATTTT.

The chain employs TRBV6-5 and TRBJ2-1; 9 nucleotides align to TRBD2. The CDR3 is 14 residues long. V was clipped by 6 bases and J by 5 bases; unmatched bases: 5. Germline CDR1 MNHEY, CDR2 SVGAGI. CDR3 sequence (DNA): TGTGCCAGCAGGGTAGCGGGAGTGCACAATGAGCAGTTCTTC. Translating it yields CASRVAGVHNEQFF.

There are a few counts of this clone. The V gene is TRBV7-8, the J gene TRBJ2-7, with 10 nucleotides matching TRBD2. CDR3 size: 15 residues. The junction had 5 bases not matched to a gene; V was cut back by 3 bases and J by 3 bases. Germline V CDR1 and CDR2: SGHVS, FQNEAQ. CDR3 nucleotides: TGTGCCAGCAGCTTTAGGACTAGCGGCCTCTACGAGCAGTACTTC. Translating it yields CASSFRTSGLYEQYF.

This clone has only one observation. The V call is TRBV5-8, the J call TRBJ2-1, with D possibly TRBD2 on 5 matching bases. The length of the CDR3 is 16 residues. The V and J ends lost 0 bases and 9 bases respectively, with 19 bases between them. The germline V gene has CDR1 SGHTS and CDR2 YDEGEE. Here the CDR3 reads CASSLDDYAWFSEQFF. As DNA, the CDR3 is TGTGCCAGCAGCTTGGACGACTATGCTTGGTTCTCTGAGCAGTTCTTC.

The chain recombines TRBV6-5 with TRBJ2-7, with no clear D. Deletions cut 0 bases from V and 2 bases from J, with 8 bases between. This CDR3 comprises 14 residues. The V gene's germline CDR1 is MNHEY and CDR2 SVGAGI. The CDR3 sequence is CASSYSASPYEQYF. The CDR3, as DNA: TGTGCCAGCAGTTACTCTGCGTCCCCCTACGAGCAGTACTTC.